This TCR beta chain was sequenced for a study of early T cells in non-severe SARS-CoV-2 infection. Germline V gene sequence: CDR1 MGHRA, CDR2 YSYEKL. Trimming left V 5 bases short and J 4 bases short, with 9 bases between. This CDR3 is built from 13 residues. TCRdb itself ran the 5' RACE reads through MiXCR, one entry per CDR3 protein. The sample has about 98,000 distinct CDR3 sequences, approximately 11% seen once. The sample consisted of whole blood. The receptor was isolated from an adult who was a healthcare worker with PCR-confirmed SARS-CoV-2 infection or an uninfected control (not recorded which). The chain employs TRBV4-1 and TRBJ2-4; D is perhaps TRBD1 (6 bases). CDR3 DNA: TGCGCCAGCAGCGGACAGATAAAAAACATTCAGTACTTC. Translating gives CASSGQIKNIQYF.